A single T cell receptor beta chain is shown here with its context. The record originates from a study of CD8+ T cells in alopecia areata. As to treatment: oral pan-JAK inhibitor, 5-10 mg twice daily. The V gene's germline CDR1 is LNHDA and CDR2 SQIVND (reference sequence). V was clipped by 6 bases and J by 5 bases; unmatched bases: 9. The CDR3 sequence is 15 residues long. Sequencing templates came from extracted RNA that was reverse transcribed into cDNA. Sequenced by immunoSEQ multiplex PCR; TCRdb stores in-frame clones only, minus some. The sample includes more than 150,000 clones, approximately 50% of them seen just once.

Here the sequenced sample was CD8+ T cells sorted from blood, taken between weeks 51 and 52, from a patient treated with tofacitinib. The receptor's source is a human donor with alopecia areata. The chain carries TRBV19 and TRBJ2-7; 11 bases agree with TRBD1. In DNA, the CDR3 is TGTGCCAGTAGCCTGGGGCCGGGACAGGGGGACGAGCAGTACTTC. It yields the protein CASSLGPGQGDEQYF.